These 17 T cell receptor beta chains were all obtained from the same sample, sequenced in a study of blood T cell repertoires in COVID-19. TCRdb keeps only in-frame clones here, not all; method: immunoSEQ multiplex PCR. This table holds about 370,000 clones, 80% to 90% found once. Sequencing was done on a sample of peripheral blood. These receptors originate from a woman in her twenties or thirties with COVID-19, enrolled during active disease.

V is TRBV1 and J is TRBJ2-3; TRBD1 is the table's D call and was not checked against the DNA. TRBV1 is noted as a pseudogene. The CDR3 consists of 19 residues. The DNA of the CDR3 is TGCACCAGCGGAGATCAACTGGGACAAGCGACTCCTAGCACAGATACGCAGTATTTT. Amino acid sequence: CTSGDQLGQATPSTDTQYF.

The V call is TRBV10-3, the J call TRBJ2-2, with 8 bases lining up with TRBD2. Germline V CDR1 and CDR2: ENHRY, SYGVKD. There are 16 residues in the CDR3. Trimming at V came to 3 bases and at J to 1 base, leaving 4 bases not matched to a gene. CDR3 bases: TGTGCCATCAGTGATTCCCGGGAGGGGAACACCGGGGAGCTGTTTTTT. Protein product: CAISDSREGNTGELFF.

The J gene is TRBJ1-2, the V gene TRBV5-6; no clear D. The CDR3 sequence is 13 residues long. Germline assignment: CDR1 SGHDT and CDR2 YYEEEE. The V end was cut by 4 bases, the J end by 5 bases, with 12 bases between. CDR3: CASSPGSYYGYTF. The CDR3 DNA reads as TGTGCCAGCAGCCCAGGCTCCTATTATGGCTACACCTTC.

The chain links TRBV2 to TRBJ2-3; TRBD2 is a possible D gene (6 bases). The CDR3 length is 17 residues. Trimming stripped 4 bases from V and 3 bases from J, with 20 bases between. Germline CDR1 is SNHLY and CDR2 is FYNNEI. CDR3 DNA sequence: TGTGCCAGCAGTGTTCGCGGCTTGGGGGGAATTACAGATACGCAGTATTTT. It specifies CASSVRGLGGITDTQYF.

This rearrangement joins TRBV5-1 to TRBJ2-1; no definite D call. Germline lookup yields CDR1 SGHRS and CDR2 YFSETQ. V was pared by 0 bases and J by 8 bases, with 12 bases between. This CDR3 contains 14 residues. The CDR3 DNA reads TGCGCCAGCAGCTTGGTGTTTAGTAATGATGAGCAGTTCTTC. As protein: CASSLVFSNDEQFF.

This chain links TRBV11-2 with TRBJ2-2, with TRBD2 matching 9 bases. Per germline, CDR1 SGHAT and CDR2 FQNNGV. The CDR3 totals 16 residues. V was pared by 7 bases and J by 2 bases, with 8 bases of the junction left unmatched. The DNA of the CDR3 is TGTGCCAGCAAAAGGGGGCTAGCGGGAAACACCGGGGAGCTGTTTTTT. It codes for CASKRGLAGNTGELFF.

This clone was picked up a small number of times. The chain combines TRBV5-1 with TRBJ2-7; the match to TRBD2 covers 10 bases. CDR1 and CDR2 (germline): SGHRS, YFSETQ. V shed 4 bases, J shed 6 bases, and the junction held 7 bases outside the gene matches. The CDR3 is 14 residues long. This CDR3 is CASSLSSGRGEQYV. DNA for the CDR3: TGCGCCAGCAGCCTTTCTAGCGGGAGAGGCGAGCAGTACGTC.

CDR3 sequence (DNA): TGTGCCACCAGTGATGCCGGACTAGCTTCCTACAATGAGCAGTTCTTC. As protein: CATSDAGLASYNEQFF. The V gene is TRBV24-1, the J gene TRBJ2-1; 8 bases line up with TRBD2. Germline CDR1 KGHDR, CDR2 SFDVKD. After removal of 3 bases from V and 1 base from J, the junction contained 4 bases not matched to a gene. The CDR3 sequence is 16 residues long.

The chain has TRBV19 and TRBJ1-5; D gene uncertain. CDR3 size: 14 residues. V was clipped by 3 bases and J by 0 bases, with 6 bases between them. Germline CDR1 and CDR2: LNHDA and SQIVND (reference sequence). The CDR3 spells CASSIEGSNQPQHF. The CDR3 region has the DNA TGTGCCAGTAGTATTGAGGGTAGCAATCAGCCCCAGCATTTT.

The DNA of the CDR3 is TGCGCCAGCAGCCAGACAGGGAGTCTCGGACCCCTCCACTTT. Amino acids: CASSQTGSLGPLHF. This rearrangement joins TRBV4-3 to TRBJ1-6, with TRBD1 identical over 7 bases. Germline V gives CDR1 LGHNA, CDR2 YSLEER. The V and J ends lost 3 bases and 12 bases, in that order; junction bases with no gene match: 8. This CDR3 region has 14 residues.

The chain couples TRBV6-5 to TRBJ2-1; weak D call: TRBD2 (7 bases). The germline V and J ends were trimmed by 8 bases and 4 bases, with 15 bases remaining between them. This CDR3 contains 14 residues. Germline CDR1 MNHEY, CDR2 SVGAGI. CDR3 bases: TGTGCCAGCTTCCTGGGGGGGCGGTACAATGAGCAGTTCTTC. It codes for CASFLGGRYNEQFF.

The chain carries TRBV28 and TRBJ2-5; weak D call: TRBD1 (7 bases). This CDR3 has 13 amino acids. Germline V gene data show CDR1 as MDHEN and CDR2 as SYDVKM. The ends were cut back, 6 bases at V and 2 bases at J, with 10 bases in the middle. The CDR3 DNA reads TGTGCCAGCAGCAGGGGGGTTCAAGAGACCCAGTACTTC. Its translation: CASSRGVQETQYF.

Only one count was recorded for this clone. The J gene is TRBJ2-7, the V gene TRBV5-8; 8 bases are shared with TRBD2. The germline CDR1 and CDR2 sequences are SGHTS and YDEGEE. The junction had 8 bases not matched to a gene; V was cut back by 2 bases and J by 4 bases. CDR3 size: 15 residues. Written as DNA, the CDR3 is TGTGCCAGCAGCTTTCGACCGGGGGGGCATTACGAGCAGTACTTC. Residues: CASSFRPGGHYEQYF.

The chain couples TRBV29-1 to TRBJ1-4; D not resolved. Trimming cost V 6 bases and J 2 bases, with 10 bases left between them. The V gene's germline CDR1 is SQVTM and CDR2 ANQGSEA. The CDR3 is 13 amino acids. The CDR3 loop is CSVAQTTNEKLFF. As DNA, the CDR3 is TGCAGCGTCGCACAGACCACTAATGAAAAACTGTTTTTT. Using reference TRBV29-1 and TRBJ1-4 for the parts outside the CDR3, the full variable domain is SAVISQKPSRDICQRGTSLTIQCQVDSQVTMMFWYRQQPGQSLTLIATANQGSEATYESGFVIDKFPISRPNLTFSTLTVSNMSPEDSSIYLCSVAQTTNEKLFFGSGTQLSVL.

Written as DNA, the CDR3 is TGCGCCAGCTCCCAGTCGAACACTGAAGCTTTCTTT. Translation: CASSQSNTEAFF. The J gene is TRBJ1-1, the V gene TRBV10-1; D unresolved. Trimming stripped 8 bases from V and 1 base from J, with 8 bases between. The CDR3 has 12 residues. Germline CDR1 and CDR2: WNHNN and SYGVQD (reference sequence).

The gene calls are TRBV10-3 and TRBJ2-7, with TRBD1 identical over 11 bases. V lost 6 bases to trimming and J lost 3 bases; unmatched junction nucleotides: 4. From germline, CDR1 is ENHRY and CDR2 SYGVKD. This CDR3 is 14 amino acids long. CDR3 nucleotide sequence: TGTGCCATCAGCCCCGGGACAGGGGGCTACGAGCAGTACGTC. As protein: CAISPGTGGYEQYV.

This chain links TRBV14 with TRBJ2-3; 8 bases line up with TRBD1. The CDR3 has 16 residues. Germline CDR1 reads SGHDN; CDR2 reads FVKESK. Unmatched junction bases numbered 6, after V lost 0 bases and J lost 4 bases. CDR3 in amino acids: CASSQESDRASDTQYF. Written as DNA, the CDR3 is TGTGCCAGCAGCCAAGAGTCGGACAGGGCATCAGATACGCAGTATTTT.